The 26 T cell receptor beta chains below come from one sample, sequenced in a study of shared clonotypes between healthy human individuals. Method: immunoSEQ multiplex PCR; TCRdb's copy keeps in-frame clones and lacks some. The sample records hundreds of thousands of clones, 70% to 80% being singletons. The sequenced sample consisted of PBMCs. All receptors derive from a woman aged 40 to 50 in good health. Some clones in this sample may be carry-over from other donors' samples.

J is TRBJ2-6 and V is TRBV29-1; possible D gene TRBD2, 7 bases. Trimming took 6 bases from V and 4 from J, leaving 19 bases between them. This CDR3 region has 16 residues. The germline gives CDR1 SQVTM, CDR2 ANQGSEA. The CDR3 sequence is CSVVGGRGDGANVLTF. The CDR3 coding sequence is TGCAGCGTCGTCGGGGGGCGAGGGGACGGGGCCAACGTCCTGACTTTC.

V is TRBV7-6 and J is TRBJ1-6; no clear D. Trimming cost V 5 bases and J 9 bases, with 17 bases left between them. CDR1 and CDR2 (germline): SGHVS, FNYEAQ. The CDR3 extends over 15 amino acids. CDR3 DNA sequence: TGTGCCAGCAGCCCTTCCGGGTCGTTCGGTTCACCCCTCCACTTT. Translating it yields CASSPSGSFGSPLHF.

The chain has TRBV19 and TRBJ1-5; D is possibly TRBD1 (5 bases). The CDR3 spans 14 residues. Germline V gene sequence: CDR1 LNHDA, CDR2 SQIVND (reference sequence). V was pared by 4 bases and J by 5 bases, with 12 bases between. CDR3 amino acids: CASSKKGLDQPQHF. CDR3 bases: TGTGCCAGTAGTAAGAAGGGGCTCGATCAGCCCCAGCATTTT.

As DNA, the CDR3 is TGTGCCAGTAGTACTACGGCAGATACGCAGTATTTT. Residues: CASSTTADTQYF. The J gene is TRBJ2-3, the V gene TRBV19; D call uncertain. CDR1 LNHDA and CDR2 SQIVND come from the germline V gene (reference sequence). The length of the CDR3 is 12 residues. V lost 4 bases and J lost 4, with 6 bases in between.

Note on this clone: A much larger clone is a single base away; this may be a read error. Other DNA sequences in this sample translate to the same CDR3. This chain joins TRBV5-1 and TRBJ2-5, with no clear D. Germline-derived CDR1 and CDR2 are SGHRS and YFSETQ. CDR3 length: 13 amino acids. The ends were cut back, 0 bases at V and 2 bases at J, with 5 bases in the middle. CDR3 sequence reads: CASSLEGQETQYF. CDR3 DNA sequence: TGCGCCAGCAGCTTGGAAGGGCAAGAGACCCAGTACTTC.

The chain recombines TRBV21-1 with TRBJ1-1. TRBV21-1 represents a pseudogene. There are 16 residues in the CDR3. CDR3 protein: CASSKLGGSSATEAFF. In DNA, the CDR3 is TGTGCCAGCAGCAAATTGGGGGGCTCATCGGCCACTGAAGCTTTCTTT.

The chain joins TRBV7-2 to TRBJ2-7; 11 bases agree with TRBD1. Unmatched junction bases numbered 10, after V lost 1 base and J lost 5 bases. Germline V gene lookup returns CDR1 SGHTA and CDR2 FQGNSA. The CDR3 runs 17 residues. CDR3: CASSLGPWTGGHDEQYF. The CDR3 DNA reads TGTGCCAGCAGCTTAGGGCCCTGGACAGGGGGCCACGACGAGCAGTACTTC.

This clone is a singleton in its sample. V gene TRBV18 combines with J gene TRBJ1-4, with D unresolved. This CDR3 comprises 17 residues. The V end lost 0 bases, the J end lost 0 bases, and 11 bases lay between the germline ends. The germline CDR1 and CDR2 sequences are KGHSH and LQKENI. This chain's CDR3 is CASSPPQGFATNEKLFF. CDR3 in DNA: TGTGCCAGCTCACCACCGCAAGGATTTGCAACTAATGAAAAACTGTTTTTT.

V gene TRBV28 combines with J gene TRBJ1-4; maybe TRBD1 (5 bases). This CDR3 is built from 10 residues. The V gene's germline CDR1 is MDHEN and CDR2 SYDVKM. CDR3 sequence: CGSGDEKLFF. In DNA, the CDR3 is TGTGGTTCGGGGGATGAAAAACTGTTTTTT.

The chain employs TRBV7-2 and TRBJ2-7, with D perhaps being TRBD1 or TRBD2 (6 bases each). This CDR3 is built from 16 residues. Trimming cost V 0 bases and J 0 bases, with 12 bases left between them. Germline assignment: CDR1 SGHTA and CDR2 FQGNSA. The CDR3 sequence: CASSLAGGASSYEQYF. The CDR3 DNA follows: TGTGCCAGCAGCTTAGCGGGGGGCGCGAGCTCCTACGAGCAGTACTTC.

The chain carries TRBV28 and TRBJ1-2; 8 bases match TRBD1. This CDR3 is 14 amino acids long. CDR1 and CDR2 (germline): MDHEN, SYDVKM. J lost 4 bases, V lost 1 base, and 2 bases had no gene match. The CDR3 region is CASSLYRGFYGYTF. CDR3 bases: TGTGCCAGCAGTTTATACAGGGGGTTCTATGGCTACACCTTC.

In the case of this clone: This is likely an artifact of a read error, given a far larger clone one base away. The sample contains more than one DNA sequence encoding this CDR3. CDR3 coding DNA: TGCAGTGCTGGAGGCCCCTACGAGCAGTACTTC. Amino acid sequence: CSAGGPYEQYF. The genes are TRBV20-1 and TRBJ2-7, with D possibly being TRBD2 (5 bases). The CDR3 is 11 residues long. V shed 5 bases and J shed 2 bases, with 7 bases lying between them. CDR1 is DFQATT and CDR2 is SNEGSKA in the germline V gene (reference sequence).

This clone was counted only a few times. Other DNA sequences of this sample code for an identical CDR3. The CDR3 region has the DNA TGTGCCTGGAGTGGACAGAACACTGAAGCTTTCTTT. Residues: CAWSGQNTEAFF. The V gene is TRBV30, the J gene TRBJ1-1; no definite D call. Trimming cost V 1 base and J 1 base, with 4 bases left between them. The CDR3 consists of 12 residues. Per germline, CDR1 GTSNPN and CDR2 SVGIG (reference sequence).

A remark on this clone: Its ends do not fully match the called genes, so a read error is possible. The V and J genes are TRBV7-7 and TRBJ2-5; TRBD1 matches 7 bases. Germline-derived CDR1 and CDR2 are SSHAT and FNYEAQ (reference sequence). This CDR3 has 13 residues. The CDR3 is CASSRDRDETQYF. The CDR3 nucleotides read TGTGCTAGCAGCCGCGACAGGGATGAGACCCAGTACTTC.

Only a few counts were recorded for this clone. The rearrangement links TRBV28 to TRBJ2-5, with D perhaps matching TRBD1 or TRBD2 (5 bases each). With 3 bases removed from V and 4 bases from J, the gap between germline ends came to 9 bases. Germline assignment: CDR1 MDHEN and CDR2 SYDVKM. The CDR3 sequence is 13 residues long. The DNA of the CDR3 is TGTGCCAGCAGTTTGAGGGGTGTAGAGACCCAGTACTTC. Translated, it gives CASSLRGVETQYF. The full variable domain, rest sourced from reference TRBV28 and TRBJ2-5, is DVKVTQSSRYLVKRTGEKVFLECVQDMDHENMFWYRQDPGLGLRLIYFSYDVKMKEKGDIPEGYSVSREKKERFSLILESASTNQTSMYLCASSLRGVETQYFGPGTRLLVL.

CDR3 nucleotides: TGTGCCAGCAGCCTGGGACAGGGGGCGGGAGACGAGCAGTACTTC. Its translation: CASSLGQGAGDEQYF. The gene calls are TRBV6-1 and TRBJ2-7, with TRBD1 matching over 12 bases. V dropped 6 bases and J dropped 5; count of bases not matched to a gene: 8. The germline CDR1 and CDR2 sequences are MNHNS and SASEGT. The CDR3 contains 15 residues.

Of note for this clone: Because it lacks the conserved phenylalanine or tryptophan at the end, this CDR3 is likely a read error. The chain has TRBV28 and TRBJ2-3; 10 bases match TRBD2. With 5 bases clipped from V and 2 bases from J, the junction kept 10 bases outside the gene matches. The CDR3 runs to 17 residues. The germline CDR1 and CDR2 sequences are MDHEN and SYDVKM. The CDR3 region is CASSQLSGLADTDTQYS. The CDR3 DNA is TGTGCCAGCAGTCAACTATCCGGACTAGCGGACACAGATACGCAGTATTCT.

The genes are TRBV18 and TRBJ2-1; 10 nucleotides line up with TRBD1. There are 13 residues in the CDR3. V lost 6 bases to trimming and J lost 6 bases; unmatched junction nucleotides: 2. CDR1 and CDR2 from the germline V gene are KGHSH and LQKENI. CDR3 sequence: CASSGDRGNEQFF. Written as DNA, the CDR3 is TGTGCCAGCTCGGGGGACAGGGGCAATGAGCAGTTCTTC.

This chain uses TRBV4-1 with TRBJ2-7, with a weak D call TRBD2 (6 bases). CDR1 is MGHRA and CDR2 is YSYEKL in the germline V gene. V lost 2 bases and J lost 0, with 11 bases in between. The CDR3 is 15 residues long. The CDR3 here is CASSQLASTSYEQYF. Here the CDR3 DNA reads TGCGCCAGCAGCCAACTAGCGTCAACCTCCTACGAGCAGTACTTC.

This chain connects TRBV7-2 to TRBJ2-5; D call uncertain. The CDR3 runs to 16 residues. Germline V lookup: CDR1 SGHTA, CDR2 FQGNSA. Trimming removed 1 base from V and 5 bases from J, with 17 bases in between. CDR3 coding DNA: TGTGCCAGCAGCTTAGAGAACGACGGATTGCGGGAGACCCAGTACTTC. Protein sequence: CASSLENDGLRETQYF.

The chain joins TRBV9 to TRBJ2-7, with no clear D. V gave up 0 bases and J gave up 7 bases, with 17 bases separating them. This CDR3 contains 15 residues. Germline V gene lookup returns CDR1 SGDLS and CDR2 YYNGEE. The CDR3 protein is CASSVEESQLEEQYF. Here the CDR3 DNA reads TGTGCCAGCAGCGTAGAAGAGAGTCAATTGGAAGAGCAGTACTTC. Using reference TRBV9 and TRBJ2-7 for the parts outside the CDR3, the full variable domain is DSGVTQTPKHLITATGQRVTLRCSPRSGDLSVYWYQQSLDQGLQFLIQYYNGEERAKGNILERFSAQQFPDLHSELNLSSLELGDSALYFCASSVEESQLEEQYFGPGTRLTVT.

Only one count was recorded for this clone. This rearrangement joins TRBV19 to TRBJ1-1, with D unclear. The CDR3 contains 19 residues. Germline assignment: CDR1 LNHDA and CDR2 SQIVND (reference sequence). With 0 bases removed from V and 1 base from J, the gap between germline ends came to 21 bases. The CDR3 DNA reads as TGTGCCAGTAGTATAGATTACGGTTGGGTGAACGGAGGGAACACTGAAGCTTTCTTT. Protein sequence: CASSIDYGWVNGGNTEAFF.

This rearrangement joins TRBV4-2 to TRBJ2-5, with a tentative D call TRBD1 (5 bases). There are 16 residues in the CDR3. The germline gives CDR1 LGHNA, CDR2 YNFKEQ. V was trimmed by 0 bases and J by 5 bases, leaving 16 bases between them. CDR3 amino acids: CASSQDKGRDWETQYF. The CDR3 DNA follows: TGTGCCAGCAGCCAAGATAAGGGGCGCGATTGGGAGACCCAGTACTTC.

At least ten counts were recorded for this clone. The chain joins TRBV6-1 to TRBJ1-6; maybe TRBD1 (6 bases). Germline-derived CDR1 and CDR2 are MNHNS and SASEGT. This CDR3 has 15 residues. The V end lost 3 bases, the J end lost 6 bases, and 12 bases lay between the germline ends. The CDR3 nucleotides read TGTGCCAGCAGTGATGAGGACAGTGGTAATTCACCCCTCCACTTT. Amino acids: CASSDEDSGNSPLHF.

CDR3 sequence: CASTGLAGTYEQYF. CDR3 nucleotide sequence: TGTGCCAGCACGGGTTTAGCGGGTACCTACGAGCAGTACTTC. This chain uses TRBV6-1 with TRBJ2-7, with 7 bases lining up with TRBD2. CDR3 length: 14 amino acids. The trim removed 7 bases at V and 2 bases at J, leaving 8 bases unmatched. From germline, CDR1 is MNHNS and CDR2 SASEGT.

Remarks on this clone: A far bigger clonotype differs at one base, so this is likely a read error. At the DNA level, this CDR3 is encoded by other sequences in the same sample as well. The genes are TRBV5-1 and TRBJ2-5; 7 nucleotides align to TRBD1. The tail of the sequence fits TRBJ2-7 better, so the J call may be wrong. CDR1 is SGHRS, CDR2 YFSETQ, per germline. The length of the CDR3 is 19 residues. For the CDR3, the DNA is TGCGCCAGCAGCTTGTCTCGGGACAGACCATCCTTGGCCTCCTACGAGCAGTACTTC. Its translation: CASSLSRDRPSLASYEQYF.